Listed below are T cell receptor beta chains from one sample, sequenced in a study of identical twins. Via MiXCR, TCRdb re-called the 5' RACE reads, giving one row per CDR3 protein. The repertoire consists of about 520,000 distinct CDR3 sequences, with 20% to 25% occurring once and the leading ten covering around 1%. In addition, the sample was reused for a study of T cells expressing NK-cell markers.

What was sequenced was CD4+ T cells sorted from blood. Source of these receptors: a woman younger than 35 in good health. Each CDR3 is given with its conserved first and last residue. Fields, in order: CDR3 DNA, CDR3 protein, J gene, V gene, D gene, clone size. D genes are given only for firm matches. Clone sizes are given selectively: once, few, many, or a class where the clone is expanded.

CDR3nt: TGTGCCAGCAGCGTAGATTTTTCGAACTACGAGCAGTACTTC; CDR3aa: CASSVDFSNYEQYF; j_gene: TRBJ2-7; v_gene: TRBV9; d_gene: -; abundance: many
CDR3nt: TGTGCCAGCAGCTTAGTGAGCTGGAACATTCAGTACTTC; CDR3aa: CASSLVSWNIQYF; j_gene: TRBJ2-4; v_gene: TRBV7-2; d_gene: -; abundance: few
CDR3nt: TGCAGTGCACGACAGGGGGCCACTGAAGCTTTCTTT; CDR3aa: CSARQGATEAFF; j_gene: TRBJ1-1; v_gene: TRBV20-1; d_gene: TRBD1; abundance: many
CDR3nt: TGTGCCAGCTCACCGCAGGGGGCCGGAAACACCATATATTTT; CDR3aa: CASSPQGAGNTIYF; j_gene: TRBJ1-3; v_gene: TRBV18; d_gene: TRBD1; abundance: -
CDR3nt: TGTGCCAGCAGCCAGGGTTTTCGCTACACCTTC; CDR3aa: CASSQGFRYTF; j_gene: TRBJ1-2; v_gene: TRBV12-3/TRBV12-4; d_gene: -; abundance: -
CDR3nt: TGTGCCAGCAGCGCCCAGGGGCCACCCCTCCACTTT; CDR3aa: CASSAQGPPLHF; j_gene: TRBJ1-6; v_gene: TRBV2; d_gene: -; abundance: -
CDR3nt: TGCAGTGCTAGAGGCTGGGATGAGCAGTTCTTC; CDR3aa: CSARGWDEQFF; j_gene: TRBJ2-1; v_gene: TRBV20-1; d_gene: -; abundance: few
CDR3nt: TGCGCCAGCAGGTCCGGGACAATGGACACTGAAGCTTTCTTT; CDR3aa: CASRSGTMDTEAFF; j_gene: TRBJ1-1; v_gene: TRBV10-1; d_gene: -; abundance: -
CDR3nt: TGCAGCGTTAGCGGGGGGGCAGGAGATACGCAGTATTTT; CDR3aa: CSVSGGAGDTQYF; j_gene: TRBJ2-3; v_gene: TRBV29-1; d_gene: TRBD2; abundance: -
CDR3nt: TGCAGCGTCATAAGGTCCCCCACAGATACGCAGTATTTT; CDR3aa: CSVIRSPTDTQYF; j_gene: TRBJ2-3; v_gene: TRBV29-1; d_gene: -; abundance: many
CDR3nt: TGTGCCAGCAGCAATCGGGGGCACACCGGGGAGCTGTTTTTT; CDR3aa: CASSNRGHTGELFF; j_gene: TRBJ2-2; v_gene: TRBV5-4; d_gene: -; abundance: -
CDR3nt: TGTGCCAGCAGCCAACAATACGAGCAGTACTTC; CDR3aa: CASSQQYEQYF; j_gene: TRBJ2-7; v_gene: TRBV3-1; d_gene: -; abundance: many
CDR3nt: TGTGCCAGCAGTTTCAGGGGGGAAGGAAAACTGTTTTTT; CDR3aa: CASSFRGEGKLFF; j_gene: TRBJ1-4; v_gene: TRBV12-3/TRBV12-4; d_gene: TRBD1; abundance: few
CDR3nt: TGTGCCAGCAGCTCGTCGACTAGCGGGAGGGCGAGGGAGCAGTTCTTC; CDR3aa: CASSSSTSGRAREQFF; j_gene: TRBJ2-1; v_gene: TRBV7-2; d_gene: TRBD2; abundance: -
CDR3nt: TGCGCCAGCAGCTTGGAAAGGGCCTCACTCAAGAACAATGAGCAGTTCTTC; CDR3aa: CASSLERASLKNNEQFF; j_gene: TRBJ2-1; v_gene: TRBV5-1; d_gene: -; abundance: -
CDR3nt: TGTGCCAGCAGTTACAATATAAGGTCGGGCAGCACTGAAGCTTTCTTT; CDR3aa: CASSYNIRSGSTEAFF; j_gene: TRBJ1-1; v_gene: TRBV6-5; d_gene: -; abundance: -
CDR3nt: TGCGCCAGCAGCTTGGCGGTAGCGTCGGCTCTAAACATTCAGTACTTC; CDR3aa: CASSLAVASALNIQYF; j_gene: TRBJ2-4; v_gene: TRBV5-1; d_gene: -; abundance: -
CDR3nt: TGCAGTGCTAGAGCGTGGCAGGAGCTATATTTT; CDR3aa: CSARAWQELYF; j_gene: TRBJ1-3; v_gene: TRBV20-1; d_gene: -; abundance: -
CDR3nt: TGTGCCAGCAGCCGAAGTCGAGCGGGGCCGTACGAGCAGTACTTC; CDR3aa: CASSRSRAGPYEQYF; j_gene: TRBJ2-7; v_gene: TRBV7-9; d_gene: TRBD2; abundance: -
CDR3nt: TGTGCCATCAGGGCCGGGACTAGCGGGTCCTACGAGCAGTACTTC; CDR3aa: CAIRAGTSGSYEQYF; j_gene: TRBJ2-7; v_gene: TRBV10-3; d_gene: TRBD2; abundance: -
CDR3nt: TGCAGTGCTAGGTCTAGCGGGAGGGCCCTTTACACCGGGGAGCTGTTTTTT; CDR3aa: CSARSSGRALYTGELFF; j_gene: TRBJ2-2; v_gene: TRBV20-1; d_gene: TRBD2; abundance: -
CDR3nt: TGTGCAACGCGAGTGGGGAATCAGCCCCAGCATTTT; CDR3aa: CATRVGNQPQHF; j_gene: TRBJ1-5; v_gene: TRBV2; d_gene: -; abundance: -
CDR3nt: TGCAGTGCTAGAGCAAACAGGGGATACGAGCAGTACTTC; CDR3aa: CSARANRGYEQYF; j_gene: TRBJ2-7; v_gene: TRBV20-1; d_gene: TRBD1; abundance: -
CDR3nt: TGTGCCACCAGCGGCGGAGAAGAGACCCAGTACTTC; CDR3aa: CATSGGEETQYF; j_gene: TRBJ2-5; v_gene: TRBV15; d_gene: -; abundance: -
CDR3nt: TGTGCCAGCAGTTACGTTTTGGGGACTAGCGGGAGTACGTCCTACAATGAGCAGTTCTTC; CDR3aa: CASSYVLGTSGSTSYNEQFF; j_gene: TRBJ2-1; v_gene: TRBV6-2/TRBV6-3; d_gene: TRBD2; abundance: few
CDR3nt: TGCGCCTCCAAGGGGAGACATGACACAGATACGCAGTATTTT; CDR3aa: CASKGRHDTDTQYF; j_gene: TRBJ2-3; v_gene: TRBV10-1; d_gene: -; abundance: -
CDR3nt: TGTGCCAGCAGTTACTTAACGGTGCGAGCGGGGGGTCGCAATGAGCAGTTCTTC; CDR3aa: CASSYLTVRAGGRNEQFF; j_gene: TRBJ2-1; v_gene: TRBV6-5; d_gene: TRBD2; abundance: few
CDR3nt: TGCAGTGTCCCGGGCAGGGCTTCCTACGAGCAGTACTTC; CDR3aa: CSVPGRASYEQYF; j_gene: TRBJ2-7; v_gene: TRBV20-1; d_gene: -; abundance: few
CDR3nt: TGTGCCAGCAGTGAATACCTTAAAGCTTTCTTT; CDR3aa: CASSEYLKAFF; j_gene: TRBJ1-1; v_gene: TRBV25-1; d_gene: -; abundance: -
CDR3nt: TGCAGTGCCCCTCTGGGGAGTCTAGCGGGGGGTTACGAGCAGTACTTC; CDR3aa: CSAPLGSLAGGYEQYF; j_gene: TRBJ2-7; v_gene: TRBV20-1; d_gene: TRBD2; abundance: -
CDR3nt: TGTGCCATCGCCCTCGGGCAGGGAAAAAGTGGCTACACCTTC; CDR3aa: CAIALGQGKSGYTF; j_gene: TRBJ1-2; v_gene: TRBV10-3; d_gene: -; abundance: -
CDR3nt: TGTGCCAGCAGTCCATTGGGACAGGCCTACGAGCAGTACTTC; CDR3aa: CASSPLGQAYEQYF; j_gene: TRBJ2-7; v_gene: TRBV28; d_gene: TRBD1; abundance: -
CDR3nt: TGCGCCAGCAGCTACGAGCTAGGGGGAACTGAAGCTTTCTTT; CDR3aa: CASSYELGGTEAFF; j_gene: TRBJ1-1; v_gene: TRBV5-1; d_gene: -; abundance: many
CDR3nt: TGCAGTGCCATCGACAGATCCTACGAGCAGTACTTC; CDR3aa: CSAIDRSYEQYF; j_gene: TRBJ2-7; v_gene: TRBV20-1; d_gene: -; abundance: few
CDR3nt: TGTGCCAGCAGTTGGACTAGCGGAAGCTCTGGGGCCAACGTCCTGACTTTC; CDR3aa: CASSWTSGSSGANVLTF; j_gene: TRBJ2-6; v_gene: TRBV27; d_gene: TRBD2; abundance: -
CDR3nt: TGCGCCAGCAGTCTCCAGCGGGGGGTGAACACCGGGGAGCTGTTTTTT; CDR3aa: CASSLQRGVNTGELFF; j_gene: TRBJ2-2; v_gene: TRBV5-1; d_gene: TRBD2; abundance: -
CDR3nt: TGTGCCAGCAGCTTAGATGCAGGCCAAGAGACCCAGTACTTC; CDR3aa: CASSLDAGQETQYF; j_gene: TRBJ2-5; v_gene: TRBV7-9; d_gene: -; abundance: -
CDR3nt: TGTGCCAGCAGTAGACCCGGACCTTTCGATGAGCAGTTCTTC; CDR3aa: CASSRPGPFDEQFF; j_gene: TRBJ2-1; v_gene: TRBV25-1; d_gene: -; abundance: -
CDR3nt: TGCGCCAGCAGCGTGGGGTCTCGAGGGGGTGAGCAGGTCTTC; CDR3aa: CASSVGSRGGEQVF; j_gene: TRBJ2-1; v_gene: TRBV5-1; d_gene: -; abundance: -
CDR3nt: TGCGCCAGCAGCCAAGGCGGGTTAGCGGAAAAGCAGTTCTTC; CDR3aa: CASSQGGLAEKQFF; j_gene: TRBJ2-1; v_gene: TRBV4-1; d_gene: -; abundance: once
CDR3nt: TGCGCCAGCAGCCAAGAGGCAGCGACCAATGAGCAGTTCTTC; CDR3aa: CASSQEAATNEQFF; j_gene: TRBJ2-1; v_gene: TRBV4-3; d_gene: -; abundance: -
CDR3nt: TGTGCCACCAGGAGGAGCTCCTACGAGCAGTACTTC; CDR3aa: CATRRSSYEQYF; j_gene: TRBJ2-7; v_gene: TRBV25-1; d_gene: -; abundance: few
CDR3nt: TGTGCCAGCAGTTACTACGGTCTAGCGGGCGATGAGCAGTTCTTC; CDR3aa: CASSYYGLAGDEQFF; j_gene: TRBJ2-1; v_gene: TRBV6-5; d_gene: TRBD2; abundance: -
CDR3nt: TGCAGTGCCAGGGGGGGACTAGCGGGAGTCAATGAGCAGTTCTTC; CDR3aa: CSARGGLAGVNEQFF; j_gene: TRBJ2-1; v_gene: TRBV20-1; d_gene: TRBD2; abundance: -
CDR3nt: TGCGCCAGCAGCCCCTCACCTGGACGCAGCTCCTACAATGAGCAGTTCTTC; CDR3aa: CASSPSPGRSSYNEQFF; j_gene: TRBJ2-1; v_gene: TRBV5-1; d_gene: -; abundance: once
CDR3nt: TGTGCCAGCAGCTTAGGTGCGAGAACCGTCAGGGTCGTCCAGGAAAAACTGTTTTTT; CDR3aa: CASSLGARTVRVVQEKLFF; j_gene: TRBJ1-4; v_gene: TRBV7-7; d_gene: -; abundance: few
CDR3nt: TGTGCCAGTAGTATTGGACAGTTGAACACTGAAGCTTTCTTT; CDR3aa: CASSIGQLNTEAFF; j_gene: TRBJ1-1; v_gene: TRBV19; d_gene: -; abundance: -
CDR3nt: TGCAGCGCCGTCGGACTAACAGAGACCCAGTACTTC; CDR3aa: CSAVGLTETQYF; j_gene: TRBJ2-5; v_gene: TRBV29-1; d_gene: -; abundance: many
CDR3nt: TGTGCCAGCAGCCTAACGGGCCTCCGAGACGGGGCCAACGTCCTGACTTTC; CDR3aa: CASSLTGLRDGANVLTF; j_gene: TRBJ2-6; v_gene: TRBV7-2; d_gene: -; abundance: few
CDR3nt: TGTGCCTGGGAGGGATACAGGGGGAAAGAGACCCAGTACTTC; CDR3aa: CAWEGYRGKETQYF; j_gene: TRBJ2-5; v_gene: TRBV30; d_gene: TRBD1; abundance: -
CDR3nt: TGCAGCGTCGGGACAGCAAGAACAAGCGAGCAGTACTTC; CDR3aa: CSVGTARTSEQYF; j_gene: TRBJ2-7; v_gene: TRBV29-1; d_gene: TRBD1; abundance: few
CDR3nt: TGCAGTGCCGCGGGTCTGGACTCCGGTGAGCAGTTCTTC; CDR3aa: CSAAGLDSGEQFF; j_gene: TRBJ2-1; v_gene: TRBV20-1; d_gene: -; abundance: -
CDR3nt: TGTGCCAGCAGCCACCGAGGGGACACCATATATTTT; CDR3aa: CASSHRGDTIYF; j_gene: TRBJ1-3; v_gene: TRBV3-1; d_gene: -; abundance: few
CDR3nt: TGTGCCAGCAGCTGGATCGGGGGACCGTTGAACACTGAAGCTTTCTTT; CDR3aa: CASSWIGGPLNTEAFF; j_gene: TRBJ1-1; v_gene: TRBV7-9; d_gene: -; abundance: -
CDR3nt: TGTGCCAGCAGCGCGTACCTTAGTCGACAGGGGAGGAGAGATACGCAGTATTTT; CDR3aa: CASSAYLSRQGRRDTQYF; j_gene: TRBJ2-3; v_gene: TRBV2; d_gene: TRBD1; abundance: -